Listed below are T cell receptor beta chains from one sample, sequenced in a study of molecular identifiers for immune sequencing clone quantification. TCRdb re-called the PCR reads through MiXCR, storing one row per CDR3 protein. The sample has 40,000 to 65,000 distinct CDR3 sequences; 35% to 40% are singletons. Sample: naive CD8+ T cells from blood, with Jurkat cell RNA spiked in. The receptors shown here come from a human donor in good health. Some libraries in this study had Jurkat cell RNA spiked in. Each CDR3 is given with its conserved first and last residue. The D gene is left open where the match is weak. Part of the rows lack a size; the others show once, few, many or a class for expanded clones.

v_gene: TRBV7-9; abundance: many; j_gene: TRBJ2-3; d_gene: TRBD2; CDR3aa: CASSLATSGRMADTQYF; CDR3nt: TGTGCCAGCAGCTTAGCTACTAGCGGGAGGATGGCAGATACGCAGTATTTT
v_gene: TRBV6-5; abundance: many; j_gene: TRBJ2-1; d_gene: NA; CDR3aa: CASSYGYNEQFF; CDR3nt: TGTGCCAGCAGTTACGGGTACAATGAGCAGTTCTTC
v_gene: TRBV19; abundance: NA; j_gene: TRBJ2-1; d_gene: NA; CDR3aa: CASRSLAGGYNEQFF; CDR3nt: TGTGCCAGTAGATCCCTAGCAGGAGGGTACAATGAGCAGTTCTTC
v_gene: TRBV20-1; abundance: many; j_gene: TRBJ2-7; d_gene: TRBD2; CDR3aa: CSARGLREGYEQYF; CDR3nt: TGCAGTGCTAGAGGATTACGGGAGGGGTACGAGCAGTACTTC
v_gene: TRBV10-3; abundance: few; j_gene: TRBJ2-7; d_gene: NA; CDR3aa: CATGHSWEQYF; CDR3nt: TGTGCCACGGGACATTCCTGGGAGCAGTACTTC
v_gene: TRBV27; abundance: few; j_gene: TRBJ2-2; d_gene: NA; CDR3aa: CASSFYRGTGELFF; CDR3nt: TGTGCCAGCAGTTTCTATCGGGGAACCGGGGAGCTGTTTTTT
v_gene: TRBV7-9; abundance: NA; j_gene: TRBJ2-7; d_gene: TRBD1; CDR3aa: CASSFPDRGLYEQYF; CDR3nt: TGTGCCAGCAGCTTTCCGGACAGGGGGCTCTACGAGCAGTACTTC
v_gene: TRBV10-3; abundance: NA; j_gene: TRBJ2-1; d_gene: TRBD2; CDR3aa: CAISAGGPSYNEQFF; CDR3nt: TGTGCCATCAGCGCGGGAGGGCCTAGCTACAATGAGCAGTTCTTC
v_gene: TRBV28; abundance: NA; j_gene: TRBJ2-7; d_gene: NA; CDR3aa: CASSFEGSLSSYEQYF; CDR3nt: TGTGCCAGCAGTTTCGAGGGAAGTCTTAGCTCCTACGAGCAGTACTTC
v_gene: TRBV14; abundance: few; j_gene: TRBJ2-1; d_gene: TRBD2; CDR3aa: CASSLAGTGGRDEQFF; CDR3nt: TGTGCCAGCAGCCTAGCTGGGACCGGCGGGAGGGATGAGCAGTTCTTC
v_gene: TRBV28; abundance: many; j_gene: TRBJ2-3; d_gene: NA; CDR3aa: CASSLSWGDIDTQYF; CDR3nt: TGTGCCAGCAGTTTATCCTGGGGCGACATAGATACGCAGTATTTT
v_gene: TRBV11-2; abundance: many; j_gene: TRBJ2-3; d_gene: TRBD1; CDR3aa: CASSLDNPGQGEYF; CDR3nt: TGTGCCAGCAGCTTAGACAATCCGGGACAGGGAGAGTATTTT
v_gene: TRBV12-3/TRBV12-4; abundance: NA; j_gene: TRBJ2-5; d_gene: NA; CDR3aa: CASTTSWDTQETQYF; CDR3nt: TGTGCCAGCACCACTTCTTGGGACACCCAAGAGACCCAGTACTTC
v_gene: TRBV27; abundance: few; j_gene: TRBJ2-3; d_gene: NA; CDR3aa: CASSLEVQGRDTQYF; CDR3nt: TGTGCCAGCAGTTTAGAGGTACAGGGTAGAGATACGCAGTATTTT
v_gene: TRBV9; abundance: NA; j_gene: TRBJ2-5; d_gene: NA; CDR3aa: CASSVDGGPGETQYF; CDR3nt: TGTGCCAGCAGCGTAGATGGGGGGCCAGGAGAGACCCAGTACTTC
v_gene: TRBV27; abundance: few; j_gene: TRBJ2-7; d_gene: NA; CDR3aa: CASSLAGRSYEQYF; CDR3nt: TGTGCCAGCAGTTTAGCAGGCCGCTCCTACGAGCAGTACTTC
v_gene: TRBV7-9; abundance: many; j_gene: TRBJ2-1; d_gene: NA; CDR3aa: CASSLVVSLPFF; CDR3nt: TGTGCCAGCAGCTTAGTTGTTAGCCTGCCGTTCTTC
v_gene: TRBV10-2; abundance: NA; j_gene: TRBJ2-7; d_gene: NA; CDR3aa: CASSDLGSYEQYF; CDR3nt: TGCGCCAGCAGTGACTTGGGCTCCTACGAGCAGTACTTC
v_gene: TRBV28; abundance: few; j_gene: TRBJ1-2; d_gene: NA; CDR3aa: CASSLGLLSYTF; CDR3nt: TGTGCCAGCAGTTTAGGGCTTCTTAGCTACACCTTC
v_gene: TRBV12-3/TRBV12-4; abundance: many; j_gene: TRBJ1-1; d_gene: TRBD1; CDR3aa: CASSHRDRGSDTEAFF; CDR3nt: TGTGCCAGCAGTCACCGGGACAGGGGGAGCGACACTGAAGCTTTCTTT
v_gene: TRBV19; abundance: NA; j_gene: TRBJ2-1; d_gene: NA; CDR3aa: CASSIVNLGGNEQFF; CDR3nt: TGTGCCAGTAGTATAGTCAATCTCGGGGGCAACGAGCAGTTCTTC
v_gene: TRBV6-2/TRBV6-3; abundance: NA; j_gene: TRBJ2-1; d_gene: NA; CDR3aa: CASSYSLREQFF; CDR3nt: TGTGCCAGCAGTTACTCCTTAAGGGAGCAGTTCTTC
v_gene: TRBV18; abundance: NA; j_gene: TRBJ2-7; d_gene: NA; CDR3aa: CASSPPGDYEQYF; CDR3nt: TGTGCCAGCTCACCACCGGGGGACTACGAGCAGTACTTC
v_gene: TRBV7-8; abundance: many; j_gene: TRBJ2-1; d_gene: NA; CDR3aa: CASSLWPNEQFF; CDR3nt: TGTGCCAGCAGCTTATGGCCCAATGAGCAGTTCTTC
v_gene: TRBV19; abundance: many; j_gene: TRBJ2-4; d_gene: NA; CDR3aa: CASSIGGQNIQYF; CDR3nt: TGTGCCAGTAGTATTGGCGGCCAAAACATTCAGTACTTC